One and the same sample provided the 14 T cell receptor beta chains below, sequenced in a study of blood T cell repertoires in COVID-19. Produced via immunoSEQ multiplex PCR; TCRdb's table is partial and in-frame only. This repertoire shows roughly 200,000 clones, 87% found once; its top ten account for about an eighth. Sequenced material: peripheral blood. The receptors were sampled from a young woman who had recovered from COVID-19.

The V call is TRBV27, the J call TRBJ2-3, with D maybe TRBD2 (7 bases). The CDR3 contains 16 residues. From germline, CDR1 is MNHEY and CDR2 SMNVEV (reference sequence). The V gene lost 2 bases and the J gene lost 0 bases, with 12 bases spanning the gap. The CDR3 DNA sequence: TGTGCCAGCAGTTTAGGCGGGGGCTCGAGCACAGATACGCAGTATTTT. Translation: CASSLGGGSSTDTQYF.

The chain uses TRBV6-5 and TRBJ2-2, with a possible D match to TRBD1 (6 bases). V was cut by 7 bases and J by 5 bases, with 17 bases left in between. Germline-derived CDR1 and CDR2 are MNHEY and SVGAGI. This CDR3 is built from 15 residues. CDR3 residues: CASTSRNRVTGELFF. The CDR3 bases are TGTGCCAGCACCTCCCGGAACAGGGTGACCGGGGAGCTGTTTTTT.

The V and J genes are TRBV6-2 or TRBV6-3 and TRBJ1-5, with a possible D match to TRBD1 (5 bases). V dropped 0 bases and J dropped 7 bases, with 13 bases sitting between them. The germline CDR1 and CDR2 sequences are MNHEY and SVGEGT. This CDR3 is 15 amino acids long. This CDR3 is CASSYSKQASQPQHF. CDR3 DNA sequence: TGTGCCAGCAGTTACTCGAAACAGGCGTCCCAGCCCCAGCATTTT.

The chain recombines TRBV9 with TRBJ1-1; D may be TRBD1 (6 bases). CDR3 length equals 14 residues. The germline gives CDR1 SGDLS, CDR2 YYNGEE. The V gene lost 7 bases and the J gene lost 6 bases, with 19 bases spanning the gap. The CDR3 DNA sequence: TGTGCCAGCTCGAACGGCTTGGGGGGGCCTGAAGCTTTCTTT. It codes for CASSNGLGGPEAFF.

This sequence joins TRBV6-2 or TRBV6-3 and TRBJ2-1; 9 bases are a match to TRBD2. Germline lookup yields CDR1 MNHEY and CDR2 SVGEGT. The J segment lost 2 bases and the V segment lost 2 bases, leaving 4 bases of the junction unmatched. The CDR3 consists of 16 residues. This CDR3 reads CASSYALAGPYNEQFF. The CDR3 DNA sequence: TGTGCCAGCAGTTACGCGCTAGCGGGACCCTACAATGAGCAGTTCTTC.

The chain combines TRBV23-1 with TRBJ1-3, with a weak D call TRBD1 (5 bases). TRBV23-1 qualifies as an ORF whose function is uncertain. The length of the CDR3 is 17 residues. V was shortened by 4 bases and J by 4 bases, with 20 bases between the two germline ends. The CDR3 is CASSPRGLRWVGNTIYF. The CDR3 coding sequence is TGCGCCAGCAGTCCCCGGGGACTTAGGTGGGTGGGAAACACCATATATTTT.

The chain uses TRBV4-1 and TRBJ2-7; TRBD1 agrees at 7 bases. Trimming at V came to 1 base and at J to 4 bases, leaving 4 bases not matched to a gene. Germline lookup yields CDR1 MGHRA and CDR2 YSYEKL. The CDR3 extends over 14 amino acids. This CDR3 is CASSQGVTGYEQYF. Written as DNA, the CDR3 is TGCGCCAGCAGCCAAGGGGTGACAGGGTACGAGCAGTACTTC.

This clone has just one count. CDR3 coding DNA: TGTGCCAGCAGCTTAGTGATGGGGGGTAGTACCTATAATTCACCCCTCCACTTT. This encodes CASSLVMGGSTYNSPLHF. V and J are TRBV7-2 and TRBJ1-6; possibly TRBD1 for D (5 bases). The CDR3 totals 18 residues. Germline CDR1 is SGHTA and CDR2 is FQGNSA. V shed 1 base and J shed 2 bases, with 15 bases lying between them.

This chain joins TRBV7-3 and TRBJ1-3, with a possible D match to TRBD1 (6 bases). The CDR3 totals 14 residues. Trimming took off 5 bases at V and 1 base at J, with 9 bases between the two ends. Germline CDR1 reads SGHTA; CDR2 reads FQGTGA. Here the CDR3 DNA reads TGTGCCAGCAGCCAAACAGGGTCTGGAAACACCATATATTTT. Translated, it gives CASSQTGSGNTIYF.

This sequence joins TRBV19 and TRBJ1-1; the match to TRBD1 covers 7 bases. The CDR3 runs to 11 residues. Trimming at V came to 10 bases and at J to 5 bases, leaving 4 bases not matched to a gene. The germline V gene encodes CDR1 LNHDA and CDR2 SQIVND (reference sequence). Here the CDR3 reads CAISGGTEAFF. CDR3 DNA sequence: TGTGCCATTTCAGGGGGGACTGAAGCTTTCTTT.

The rearrangement joins TRBV18 to TRBJ2-1; the match to TRBD2 covers 15 bases. From germline, CDR1 is KGHSH and CDR2 LQKENI. Losses at the gene ends were 0 bases for V and 0 bases for J; bases not matched to a gene: 3. The CDR3 totals 19 residues. In nucleotides, the CDR3 is TGTGCCAGCTCACCACCGGGACTAGCGGGAGGCCGCTCCTACAATGAGCAGTTCTTC. As protein: CASSPPGLAGGRSYNEQFF.

On this clone itself: Other DNA sequences in this sample translate to the same CDR3. V and J are TRBV7-2 and TRBJ1-2; 7 positions match TRBD1. The germline V gene encodes CDR1 SGHTA and CDR2 FQGNSA. The CDR3 is 14 amino acids. The V segment lost 1 base and the J segment 5 bases; nucleotides outside the gene matches: 4. CDR3 in amino acids: CASSLGQGRYGYTF. Written as DNA, the CDR3 is TGTGCCAGCAGCTTAGGACAGGGAAGGTATGGCTACACCTTC.

The rearrangement uses TRBV6-5 and TRBJ1-5, with TRBD1 matching 8 bases. This CDR3 comprises 14 residues. With V trimmed by 6 bases and J by 6 bases, 7 bases remained unmatched. CDR1 and CDR2 (germline): MNHEY, SVGAGI. This CDR3 reads CASRRDRGGQPQHF. In nucleotides, the CDR3 is TGTGCCAGCAGGAGAGACAGGGGAGGTCAGCCCCAGCATTTT.

The chain couples TRBV5-1 to TRBJ2-7; D is unresolved. Germline V gene lookup returns CDR1 SGHRS and CDR2 YFSETQ. The CDR3 has 12 amino acids. V gave up 4 bases and J gave up 2 bases, with 7 bases separating them. The CDR3 reads CASSIDTYEQYF. The CDR3 nucleotides read TGCGCCAGCAGCATAGACACCTACGAGCAGTACTTC.